This T cell receptor beta chain was captured by sequencing in a study of T cell responses to AZD1222 COVID-19 vaccine. The table came from immunoSEQ multiplex PCR; TCRdb's copy has only in-frame clones and leaves some out. This sample yields under 150,000 clones, of which under 95% are seen a single time; about 1.9% belongs to the top ten. This CDR3 spans 14 amino acids. V lost 10 bases, J lost 0 bases, and 15 bases lay in between. CDR1 MNHEY and CDR2 SVGAGI come from the germline V gene. Study-wide results and caveats: Unmutated regions of variants are reportedly targeted by nearly half of spike-specific TCRs. Donors skewed white British and female; clonal diversity was possibly underestimated. Only a handful of AZD1222 recipients were seropositive at baseline. No day 14 peak samples; only post-peak repertoires were characterized.

Concerning this clone itself: Its specificity is unknown.

The receptor was isolated from an adult in good health. The sample here was peripheral blood, taken on day 0 of AZD1222 vaccination. The gene calls are TRBV6-5 and TRBJ2-5; the D gene is possibly TRBD1 (6 bases). The CDR3 spells CATQDSLYQETQYF. The CDR3 DNA is TGTGCCACTCAGGACAGCTTGTACCAAGAGACCCAGTACTTC.